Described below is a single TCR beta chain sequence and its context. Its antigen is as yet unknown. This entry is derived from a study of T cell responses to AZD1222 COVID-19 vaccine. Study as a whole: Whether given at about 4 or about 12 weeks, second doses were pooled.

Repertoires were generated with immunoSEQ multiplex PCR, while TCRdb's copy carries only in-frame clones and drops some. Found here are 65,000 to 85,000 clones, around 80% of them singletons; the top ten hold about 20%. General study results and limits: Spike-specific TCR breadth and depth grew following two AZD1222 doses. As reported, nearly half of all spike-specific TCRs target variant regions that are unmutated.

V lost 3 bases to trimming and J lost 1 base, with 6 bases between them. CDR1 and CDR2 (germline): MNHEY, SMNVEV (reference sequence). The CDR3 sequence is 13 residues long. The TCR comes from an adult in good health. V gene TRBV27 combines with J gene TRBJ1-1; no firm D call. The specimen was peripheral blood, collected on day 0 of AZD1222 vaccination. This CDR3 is CASSLVGNTEAFF. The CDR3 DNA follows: TGTGCCAGCAGTTTGGTGGGGAACACTGAAGCTTTCTTT.